These T cell receptor beta chains were read from a single sample in a study of OX40 agonist ivuxolimab in advanced cancers. Generated by immunoSEQ multiplex PCR, the TCRdb table keeps only in-frame clones and is missing some. The sample consists of tens of thousands of clones, roughly four fifths of them appearing once. The starting material was CD4+ or CD8+ T cells sorted from blood, obtained in a trial of the OX40 agonist ivuxolimab. These TCRs come from an adult with an advanced solid tumor such as melanoma, head and neck, liver or kidney cancer. CDR3s include the opening cysteine and the closing phenylalanine or tryptophan. The D gene is left open where the match is weak. Not every row has a clone size; where given, it reads once, few, many or a size class.

TRBJ1-5 TRBV2 - - CASNPDSPNQPQHF TGTGCCAGCAACCCGGACAGTCCCAATCAGCCCCAGCATTTT
TRBJ2-1 TRBV29-1 - TRBD2 CSVGSRAGGRNEQFF TGCAGCGTTGGGAGCCGAGCGGGAGGGAGAAATGAGCAGTTCTTC
TRBJ2-1 TRBV5-1 - - CASSLDYNNEQFF TGCGCCAGCAGCTTGGACTATAACAATGAGCAGTTCTTC
TRBJ2-7 TRBV28 - - CASSLLYYEQYF TGTGCCAGCAGTCTCCTTTATTACGAGCAGTACTTC
TRBJ1-3 TRBV30 - - CAWSRGRTSSGNTIYF TGTGCCTGGAGTCGGGGTCGGACGAGCTCTGGAAACACCATATATTTT
TRBJ2-1 TRBV5-5 - TRBD1 CASSLGTGDNEQFF TGTGCCAGCAGCTTAGGGACAGGGGACAATGAGCAGTTCTTC
TRBJ2-3 TRBV7-6 - - CASSPVGVPDTQYF TGTGCCAGCAGCCCCGTGGGCGTCCCAGATACGCAGTATTTT
TRBJ1-1 TRBV11-3 - - CASSGVPGGNTEAFF TGTGCCAGCAGCGGCGTACCGGGCGGGAACACTGAAGCTTTCTTT
TRBJ2-5 TRBV2 - TRBD2 CASSGLAGGNQETQYF TGTGCCAGCAGTGGGCTAGCGGGGGGGAATCAAGAGACCCAGTACTTC
TRBJ1-2 TRBV18 - - CASSPTGDGYTF TGTGCCAGCTCACCGACGGGGGATGGCTACACCTTC
TRBJ2-1 TRBV27 - - CASSFRANEQFF TGTGCCAGCAGTTTCAGGGCGAATGAGCAGTTCTTC
TRBJ1-1 TRBV5-1 - TRBD1 CASSFFNLLGTGSNTEAFF TGCGCCAGCAGCTTCTTTAACCTCTTGGGGACAGGCTCGAACACTGAAGCTTTCTTT
TRBJ1-4 TRBV19 - - CASSISRADNEKLFF TGTGCCAGTAGTATCAGCCGGGCCGATAATGAAAAACTGTTTTTT
TRBJ2-3 TRBV6-5 - - CASIPSGTDTQYF TGTGCCAGCATCCCGTCCGGCACAGATACGCAGTATTTT
TRBJ2-3 TRBV7-3 - - CASSPNRLTQYF TGTGCCAGCAGCCCGAACCGGCTTACGCAGTATTTT
TRBJ1-5 TRBV6-5 - - CASRMDSNQPQHF TGTGCCAGCAGAATGGACAGCAATCAGCCCCAGCATTTT
TRBJ1-3 TRBV5-1 - - CASSLDQGTGNTIYF TGCGCCAGCAGCTTGGACCAGGGAACAGGAAACACCATATATTTT
TRBJ1-4 TRBV28 - - CASMALNEKLFF TGTGCCAGCATGGCCCTTAATGAAAAACTGTTTTTT
TRBJ2-2 TRBV5-1 - - CASSLRDARAGELFF TGCGCCAGCAGCTTGAGGGACGCGCGGGCCGGGGAGCTGTTTTTT
TRBJ1-2 TRBV19 - - CATNRGSNLYGYTF TGTGCCACCAATAGAGGCAGCAACCTTTATGGCTACACCTTC
TRBJ2-2 TRBV19 once - CASSSQGDTGELFF TGTGCCAGTAGTTCACAGGGTGACACCGGGGAGCTGTTTTTT
TRBJ1-1 TRBV5-4 - - CASSLGRTENTEAFF TGTGCCAGCAGCCTGGGACGGACAGAGAACACTGAAGCTTTCTTT
TRBJ1-4 TRBV15 - TRBD1 CATSSGRGQASLLKLFF TGTGCCACCAGCAGTGGGCGGGGACAGGCCTCCTTGCTTAAACTGTTTTTT
TRBJ2-5 TRBV5-1 - - CASSFAGGETQYF TGCGCCAGCAGCTTCGCCGGGGGAGAGACCCAGTACTTC
TRBJ2-7 TRBV2 few - CASRPHWGNYEQYF TGTGCCAGCAGGCCCCACTGGGGAAACTACGAGCAGTACTTC
TRBJ2-1 TRBV2 - TRBD2 CASSEWREGRDEQFF TGTGCCAGCAGTGAATGGCGGGAGGGCCGCGATGAGCAGTTCTTC
TRBJ2-5 TRBV27 - - CASSLSSGGETQYF TGTGCCAGCAGTTTATCTAGTGGAGGGGAGACCCAGTACTTC
TRBJ1-1 TRBV5-4 - - CASSLRRGTEAFF TGTGCCAGCAGCCTTCGGAGGGGTACTGAAGCTTTCTTT
TRBJ2-3 TRBV5-1 - - CASRGTDTQYF TGCGCCTCGAGGGGCACAGATACGCAGTATTTT
TRBJ2-2 TRBV9 - - CASSVAWSGAGELFF TGTGCCAGCAGCGTAGCTTGGTCGGGGGCCGGGGAGCTGTTTTTT
TRBJ1-3 TRBV11-3 - TRBD1 CASSLGQGSGNTIYF TGTGCCAGCAGCCTCGGACAGGGCTCTGGAAACACCATATATTTT
TRBJ1-5 TRBV10-3 - TRBD1 CAISDGQGYNQPQHF TGTGCCATCAGTGATGGACAGGGATACAATCAGCCCCAGCATTTT
TRBJ2-5 TRBV5-1 - TRBD1 CASSVTGQETQYF TGCGCCAGCAGCGTGACAGGGCAAGAGACCCAGTACTTC
TRBJ2-5 TRBV18 - - CASSPPVEETQYF TGTGCCAGCTCACCACCTGTTGAGGAGACCCAGTACTTC
TRBJ1-1 TRBV5-4 - - CASHTAKNTEAFF TGTGCCAGCCATACAGCGAAGAACACTGAAGCTTTCTTT
TRBJ1-1 TRBV5-1 - - CASSLEVQNTEAFF TGCGCCAGCAGCTTGGAAGTCCAGAACACTGAAGCTTTCTTT
TRBJ2-5 TRBV11-2 - - CASSLVGVNGKETQYF TGTGCCAGCAGCCTGGTTGGGGTCAATGGGAAAGAGACCCAGTACTTC
TRBJ1-5 TRBV28 - - CASSLNLYQPQHF TGTGCCAGCAGTTTGAACTTATACCAGCCCCAGCATTTT
TRBJ2-1 TRBV19 - TRBD2 CASSTERTSGYEEQFF TGTGCCAGTAGTACTGAAAGGACTAGCGGGTACGAAGAGCAGTTCTTC
TRBJ2-1 TRBV27 - TRBD2 CASSSRKGTRGESSYNEQFF TGTGCCAGCAGCTCCCGGAAGGGGACTAGGGGGGAAAGCTCCTACAATGAGCAGTTCTTC
TRBJ2-1 TRBV18 - TRBD2 CASSPTASGSLGEQFF TGTGCCAGCTCACCAACGGCTAGCGGGAGCTTAGGTGAGCAGTTCTTC